This is a list of T cell receptor beta chains from one sample in a study of cytomegalovirus exposure and HLA in healthy donors. The assay was immunoSEQ multiplex PCR, and TCRdb's table has in-frame clones only and misses some. The sample lists about 140,000 clones, 70% to 75% occurring once. Sequencing was carried out using PBMCs. The receptors derive from a woman aged 25-40 years in good health and CMV-seronegative. Both conserved end residues are part of each CDR3. The D gene is left open where the match is weak. Clone size is stated in some rows and not others, as once, few, many or a class when expanded.

d_call	clone_size	v_call	j_call	cdr3_aa	cdr3_nt
TRBD1	NA	TRBV19	TRBJ2-5	CARPGQGFGKETQYF	TGTGCCAGGCCGGGACAGGGGTTTGGGAAAGAGACCCAGTACTTC
TRBD1	few	TRBV2	TRBJ1-1	CASSAGQGVITEAFF	TGTGCCAGCAGTGCGGGACAGGGGGTAATAACTGAAGCTTTCTTT
NA	NA	TRBV18	TRBJ1-4	CASSPTPAGRDLSEKLFF	TGTGCCAGCTCACCGACCCCGGCAGGGAGGGATTTAAGTGAAAAACTGTTTTTT
NA	NA	TRBV7-9	TRBJ2-5	CASSVRGGTQETQYF	TGTGCCAGCAGCGTGAGGGGGGGTACACAAGAGACCCAGTACTTC
TRBD1	NA	TRBV12-5	TRBJ1-5	CASGLVPEQGTNQPQHF	TGTGCTAGTGGTTTGGTACCCGAACAGGGGACCAATCAGCCCCAGCATTTT
TRBD2	NA	TRBV18	TRBJ2-6	CASSLTSGRADGANVLTF	TGTGCCAGCTCACTGACTAGCGGGAGAGCAGATGGGGCCAACGTCCTGACTTTC
TRBD1	once	TRBV28	TRBJ1-2	CASSSIGTALNYGYTF	TGTGCCAGCAGTTCGATTGGGACAGCCCTTAACTATGGCTACACCTTC
NA	NA	TRBV19	TRBJ1-5	CASRGGRRGNQPQHF	TGTGCCAGTAGGGGGGGGCGGAGGGGTAATCAGCCCCAGCATTTT
TRBD2	NA	TRBV6-6	TRBJ2-3	CASSPPRGGRPDTQYF	TGTGCCAGCAGTCCCCCCCGGGGCGGGAGGCCAGATACGCAGTATTTT
TRBD1	NA	TRBV27	TRBJ1-5	CASSPGTGGGQPQHF	TGTGCCAGCAGTCCAGGGACAGGGGGCGGTCAGCCCCAGCATTTT
NA	NA	TRBV28	TRBJ2-7	CASRASVPSYEQYF	TGTGCCTCCAGGGCCTCCGTCCCCTCCTACGAGCAGTACTTC
NA	NA	TRBV11-2	TRBJ2-3	CASSWIWGRTDTQYF	TGTGCCAGCAGCTGGATTTGGGGCCGCACAGATACGCAGTATTTT
NA	NA	TRBV27	TRBJ2-1	CASSFGQYNEQFF	TGTGCCAGCAGTTTTGGTCAGTACAATGAGCAGTTCTTC
NA	NA	TRBV28	TRBJ1-6	CASTTMNASPLHF	TGTGCCAGCACCACTATGAATGCTTCACCCCTCCACTTT
NA	NA	TRBV11-3	TRBJ2-1	CASSLSENNEQFF	TGTGCCAGCAGCTTGAGCGAGAACAATGAGCAGTTCTTC
TRBD2	few	TRBV9	TRBJ2-7	CASSVAPTSGYEQYF	TGTGCCAGCAGCGTAGCCCCAACTAGCGGATACGAGCAGTACTTC
NA	NA	TRBV27	TRBJ2-5	CASSLWPGLEETQYF	TGTGCCAGCAGTTTATGGCCAGGTTTGGAAGAGACCCAGTACTTC
TRBD2	NA	TRBV30	TRBJ2-4	CAGKKSGTPPQAKNIQYF	TGTGCCGGGAAAAAAAGCGGGACCCCACCTCAAGCCAAAAACATTCAGTACTTC
TRBD2	NA	TRBV7-9	TRBJ2-5	CASSPGQGGDYVQTQYF	TGTGCCAGCAGCCCCGGTCAGGGCGGGGACTACGTACAGACCCAGTACTTC
TRBD2	NA	TRBV28	TRBJ2-7	CASLPSGNSYEQYF	TGTGCCAGCCTCCCTAGCGGTAACTCCTACGAGCAGTACTTC
NA	NA	TRBV11-2	TRBJ2-1	CASAEGEGYPYNEQFF	TGTGCCAGCGCCGAGGGGGAGGGATATCCCTACAATGAGCAGTTCTTC
NA	NA	TRBV28	TRBJ1-3	CASSLSGGTSGNTIYF	TGTGCCAGCAGTTTATCGGGGGGTACCTCTGGAAACACCATATATTTT
TRBD2	NA	TRBV7-2	TRBJ2-3	CASSLAPGLAGVADTQYF	TGTGCCAGCAGCTTAGCTCCGGGACTAGCGGGGGTGGCAGATACGCAGTATTTT
NA	few	TRBV10-1	TRBJ2-1	CASSDLGNEQFF	TGCGCCAGCAGTGACCTAGGCAATGAGCAGTTCTTC
TRBD1	NA	TRBV9	TRBJ1-4	CASSPGQDEKLFF	TGTGCCAGCAGCCCCGGACAGGATGAAAAACTGTTTTTT